These T cell receptor beta chains were read from a single sample in a study of post-analysis software for immune sequencing data. TCRdb fed the PCR reads into MiXCR, producing one record per CDR3 protein. Among hundreds of thousands of distinct CDR3 sequences, roughly 40% were seen once, and the ten largest hold 1.7%. The material sequenced was blood. The source is a girl between 10 and 17 years old with multiple sclerosis. CDR3s include the opening cysteine and the closing phenylalanine or tryptophan.

v_gene: TRBV6-5
j_gene: TRBJ2-7
CDR3aa: CASSSHRGTYYEQYF

v_gene: TRBV10-3
j_gene: TRBJ2-5
CDR3aa: CAIREQGQETQYF

v_gene: TRBV12-3/TRBV12-4
j_gene: TRBJ2-3
CDR3aa: CASRPTGGAPTDTQYF

v_gene: TRBV5-1
j_gene: TRBJ2-3
CDR3aa: CASSLDRVQGDTQYF

v_gene: TRBV29-1
j_gene: TRBJ2-3
CDR3aa: CSVTGRVGDTQYF

v_gene: TRBV7-6
j_gene: TRBJ2-3
CDR3aa: CASSEGASGLDTQYF

v_gene: TRBV12-3/TRBV12-4
j_gene: TRBJ1-5
CDR3aa: CASRLVDQPQHF

v_gene: TRBV29-1
j_gene: TRBJ1-2
CDR3aa: CSVAGDGGYTF

v_gene: TRBV5-1
j_gene: TRBJ1-2
CDR3aa: CASSLEQPSRGYTF

v_gene: TRBV15
j_gene: TRBJ1-1
CDR3aa: CATSRWDYTEAFF

v_gene: TRBV12-3/TRBV12-4
j_gene: TRBJ2-5
CDR3aa: CASSSRTSGSVETQYF

v_gene: TRBV5-1
j_gene: TRBJ1-2
CDR3aa: CASREDLANGGYTF

v_gene: TRBV4-1
j_gene: TRBJ1-1
CDR3aa: CASSPVLGQSNTEAFF

v_gene: TRBV7-9
j_gene: TRBJ1-1
CDR3aa: CASSLARGMGDTEAFF

v_gene: TRBV20-1
j_gene: TRBJ2-1
CDR3aa: CSASGNRGTHEQFF

v_gene: TRBV29-1
j_gene: TRBJ2-7
CDR3aa: CSALEGSYEQYF

v_gene: TRBV6-5
j_gene: TRBJ2-7
CDR3aa: CASSMRTSASYEQYF

v_gene: TRBV20-1
j_gene: TRBJ2-7
CDR3aa: CSLLGGSSYEQYF

v_gene: TRBV20-1
j_gene: TRBJ1-2
CDR3aa: CSAPDEKYGYTF

v_gene: TRBV5-1
j_gene: TRBJ2-1
CDR3aa: CASSPGPAWDEQFF

v_gene: TRBV4-1
j_gene: TRBJ2-5
CDR3aa: CASSQRFAMGVEETQYF

v_gene: TRBV11-2
j_gene: TRBJ1-1
CDR3aa: CASTLTGDTEAFF

v_gene: TRBV20-1
j_gene: TRBJ1-5
CDR3aa: CSARRPGQGANQPQHF

v_gene: TRBV7-2
j_gene: TRBJ2-5
CDR3aa: CASSLMASGRRRETQYF

v_gene: TRBV7-3
j_gene: TRBJ2-1
CDR3aa: CASSQAGGSREQFF

v_gene: TRBV10-3
j_gene: TRBJ2-1
CDR3aa: CAIGTGGDEQFF

v_gene: TRBV7-2
j_gene: TRBJ2-3
CDR3aa: CASSLLAGSDTQYF

v_gene: TRBV13
j_gene: TRBJ2-3
CDR3aa: CASSPLGDRGTDTQYF

v_gene: TRBV30
j_gene: NA
CDR3aa: CAWTSGGSVYEQYF

v_gene: TRBV12-3/TRBV12-4
j_gene: TRBJ2-5
CDR3aa: CASIRGGGGWVEQYF

v_gene: TRBV29-1
j_gene: TRBJ1-2
CDR3aa: CSVERDRSYGYTF

v_gene: TRBV12-3/TRBV12-4
j_gene: TRBJ2-7
CDR3aa: CASRSTLPSGRVSSYEQYF

v_gene: TRBV20-1
j_gene: TRBJ1-2
CDR3aa: CSANPWTGEDYGYTF

v_gene: TRBV30
j_gene: TRBJ2-1
CDR3aa: CACRQGWNEQFF

v_gene: TRBV12-3/TRBV12-4
j_gene: TRBJ1-5
CDR3aa: CASSLDRGYGNQPQHF

v_gene: TRBV7-9
j_gene: TRBJ2-7
CDR3aa: CASSTFRDRALYEQYF

v_gene: TRBV5-5
j_gene: TRBJ1-1
CDR3aa: CASSLIAGVDTEAFF

v_gene: TRBV25-1
j_gene: TRBJ2-5
CDR3aa: CASSETRGGSEETQYF

v_gene: TRBV7-2
j_gene: TRBJ2-3
CDR3aa: CASSTSWAGGTDTQYF

v_gene: TRBV20-1
j_gene: TRBJ2-7
CDR3aa: CSARLQGGEQYF

v_gene: TRBV6-5
j_gene: TRBJ2-3
CDR3aa: CASSYTPGQGEDTQYF

v_gene: TRBV7-2
j_gene: TRBJ2-5
CDR3aa: CASSPETRAVGQETQYF

v_gene: TRBV12-3/TRBV12-4
j_gene: TRBJ2-6
CDR3aa: CASTSGAGPSGANVLTF

v_gene: TRBV6-6
j_gene: TRBJ1-2
CDR3aa: CASSHYDRDYGYTF

v_gene: TRBV7-2
j_gene: TRBJ2-1
CDR3aa: CASSLAGAKSGNEQFF

v_gene: TRBV3-1
j_gene: TRBJ2-1
CDR3aa: CASSQQGGNEQFF

v_gene: TRBV20-1
j_gene: TRBJ2-4
CDR3aa: CSARDRIAGVGQYF

v_gene: TRBV10-3
j_gene: TRBJ2-1
CDR3aa: CAIKPGTGDEQFF

v_gene: TRBV12-3/TRBV12-4
j_gene: TRBJ2-3
CDR3aa: CASSLADGYTQYF

v_gene: TRBV6-6
j_gene: TRBJ2-5
CDR3aa: CASSFYRQETQYF

v_gene: TRBV20-1
j_gene: TRBJ1-4
CDR3aa: CSARTGGFNEKLFF

v_gene: TRBV7-3
j_gene: TRBJ2-1
CDR3aa: CASSPGQVSYNEQFF

v_gene: TRBV12-3/TRBV12-4
j_gene: NA
CDR3aa: CASSLREGLGSETQYF

v_gene: TRBV20-1
j_gene: TRBJ2-7
CDR3aa: CSARGVEKTYEQYF

v_gene: TRBV29-1
j_gene: TRBJ2-3
CDR3aa: CSVAGGVLSTDTQYF

v_gene: TRBV6-2/TRBV6-3
j_gene: TRBJ2-3
CDR3aa: CASSRKTSGRSTDTQYF